This TCR beta chain derives from a study of molecular identifiers for immune sequencing clone quantification. Listed TCR primers and previously described methods were used for bulk TCR libraries. TCRdb recomputed calls from the PCR reads with MiXCR, one row per CDR3 protein. The sample shows more than 450,000 distinct CDR3 sequences, over 20% of them seen only once. This clonotype was seen more than once but under ten times. A much larger clone differs by one base, so this may be a read error. The CDR3 consists of 17 residues. Trimming removed 1 base at V and 5 bases at J, with 23 bases between. From germline, CDR1 is SQVTM and CDR2 ANQGSEA.

The genes are TRBV29-1 and TRBJ2-5; D may be TRBD2 (6 bases). The specimen was naive CD8+ T cells from blood, with Jurkat cell RNA spiked in. The subset: FACS-sorted CD8+CD4-CCR7+CD45RA+ naive T cells. This receptor was taken from a human donor in good health. Some libraries in this study had Jurkat cell RNA spiked in. The DNA for the CDR3 is TGCAGCGTTGAAGGGAATCTAGTGGGAGCGGCGGGGGAGACCCAGTACTTC. Translation: CSVEGNLVGAAGETQYF.